This passage covers 20 T cell receptor beta chains from one sample sequenced in a study of T cell repertoires in cytomegalovirus infection. No cognate antigen is known for these TCRs. Each CDR3 protein is one row after TCRdb ran MiXCR on the reads. The sample has a few hundred thousand distinct CDR3 sequences; around two fifths are singletons. This specimen was cultured PBMCs, taken from culture after CMV antigen stimulation. The receptor source for this set is a human donor in good health (CMV status not recorded). Some clones in this sample may be carry-over from other donors' samples.

There are a few counts of this clonotype. V gene TRBV11-2 combines with J gene TRBJ2-1; maybe TRBD2 (5 bases). Trimming pared 4 bases from V and 4 bases from J, leaving 17 bases between. This CDR3 is 16 amino acids long. CDR1 and CDR2 (germline): SGHAT, FQNNGV. The DNA for the CDR3 is TGTGCCAGCAGCTGGGGAGCCGGCCTAGCTTACAATGAGCAGTTCTTC. Encoded protein: CASSWGAGLAYNEQFF.

The rearrangement links TRBV7-6 to TRBJ2-1; 9 nucleotides match TRBD1. Germline lookup yields CDR1 SGHVS and CDR2 FNYEAQ. With 6 bases clipped from V and 0 bases from J, the junction kept 18 bases outside the gene matches. The CDR3 is made up of 20 amino acids. The CDR3 is CASSRYPGQGLHGSYNEQFF. The CDR3 DNA is TGTGCCAGCAGTCGGTACCCGGGACAGGGCCTACATGGCTCCTACAATGAGCAGTTCTTC. The full variable domain, its missing parts supplied by reference TRBV7-6 and TRBJ2-1, is GAGVSQSPRYKVTKRGQDVALRCDPISGHVSLYWYRQALGQGPEFLTYFNYEAQQDKSGLPNDRFSAERPEGSISTLTIQRTEQRDSAMYRCASSRYPGQGLHGSYNEQFFGPGTRLTVL.

This clonotype was seen a handful of times. This chain connects TRBV2 to TRBJ2-1, with TRBD2 identical over 11 bases. CDR1 and CDR2 from the germline V gene are SNHLY and FYNNEI. The CDR3 loop spans 13 amino acids. J gave up 3 bases and V 11 bases, and 3 bases lay outside the gene matches. CDR3 sequence: CAGSGRGYNEQFF. CDR3 nucleotides: TGTGCCGGTAGCGGGAGGGGCTACAATGAGCAGTTCTTC.

This clonotype was counted between two and nine times. V and J are TRBV7-8 and TRBJ2-3; a possible D gene is TRBD1 (5 bases). With 4 bases removed from V and 1 base from J, the gap between germline ends came to 9 bases. Germline CDR1 SGHVS, CDR2 FQNEAQ. The CDR3 is 14 residues long. Here the CDR3 DNA reads TGTGCCAGCAGCTCGACAGAAGGCACAGATACGCAGTATTTT. Amino acids: CASSSTEGTDTQYF.

The chain couples TRBV27 to TRBJ2-1; TRBD2 is a possible D gene (6 bases). Per germline, CDR1 MNHEY and CDR2 SMNVEV (reference sequence). This CDR3 has 12 residues. The CDR3 region has the DNA TGTGTAGTGGGGAGGTTTCGCAATGAGCAGTTCTTC. The encoded protein is CVVGRFRNEQFF.

This clonotype was picked up a small number of times. The chain has TRBV7-6 and TRBJ2-1; no clear D. The germline gives CDR1 SGHVS, CDR2 FNYEAQ. Trimming cost V 1 base and J 10 bases, with 8 bases left between them. This CDR3 comprises 12 residues. CDR3 amino acids: CASSLGFREQFF. The CDR3 DNA reads TGTGCCAGCAGCTTAGGTTTCAGAGAGCAGTTCTTC.

The chain couples TRBV7-4 to TRBJ2-2, with TRBD2 as a possible D gene (5 bases). With 3 bases removed from V and 4 bases from J, the gap between germline ends came to 9 bases. The germline CDR1 and CDR2 sequences are SGHVT and SQSDAQ. This CDR3 is built from 14 residues. The CDR3 sequence: CASSFLGITGELFF. The CDR3, as DNA: TGTGCCAGCAGCTTTCTCGGGATCACCGGGGAGCTGTTTTTT.

The chain recombines TRBV4-3 with TRBJ1-1; D unclear. Between the trimmed V and J ends, which lost 1 base and 5 bases, there was a span of 14 bases. Germline V CDR1 and CDR2: LGHNA, YSLEER. There are 15 residues in the CDR3. In DNA form, the CDR3 reads TGCGCCAGCAGCCAAGGCGGGAGACCTTATACTGAAGCTTTCTTT. Amino acids: CASSQGGRPYTEAFF.

In this sample, this clonotype turned up a few times. The rearrangement uses TRBV7-2 and TRBJ2-7; 8 positions match TRBD2. The CDR3 is made up of 15 amino acids. The germline CDR1 and CDR2 sequences are SGHTA and FQGNSA. V lost 5 bases to trimming and J lost 0 bases; unmatched junction nucleotides: 6. The CDR3 DNA reads as TGTGCCAGCAGCCATAGCGGGAAGAGCTCCTACGAGCAGTACTTC. Amino acids: CASSHSGKSSYEQYF.

There are a few counts of this clonotype. This chain uses TRBV12-3 or TRBV12-4 with TRBJ2-2; 8 bases line up with TRBD1. This CDR3 region has 16 residues. V trimming: 2 bases; J trimming: 7 bases; junction bases outside the gene matches: 9. The CDR3 spells CASSLRQGAFVGELFF. In DNA form, the CDR3 reads TGTGCCAGCAGTTTACGGCAGGGGGCCTTCGTCGGGGAGCTGTTTTTT.

The chain couples TRBV7-6 to TRBJ1-2; no clear D. The CDR3 loop spans 14 amino acids. Trimming cost V 3 bases and J 0 bases, with 8 bases left between them. Germline CDR1 is SGHVS and CDR2 is FNYEAQ. The CDR3 nucleotides are TGTGCCAGCAGCTTTGGCAGCACTAACTATGGCTACACCTTC. Translating gives CASSFGSTNYGYTF.

A few counts support this clonotype. The chain carries TRBV7-2 and TRBJ2-1; D is perhaps TRBD2 (5 bases). The V and J ends lost 2 bases and 9 bases respectively, with 11 bases between them. Germline-derived CDR1 and CDR2 are SGHTA and FQGNSA. The length of the CDR3 is 13 residues. CDR3 DNA: TGTGCCAGCAGCTTATGGCTAGCTGGTGAGCAGTTCTTC. This encodes CASSLWLAGEQFF.

This clonotype came up a few times. The V and J genes are TRBV11-3 and TRBJ2-1; TRBD2 matches 16 bases. CDR1 and CDR2 from the germline V gene are SGHNT and YENEEA. V lost 7 bases and J lost 9; bases outside the gene matches: 9. The CDR3 sequence is 16 residues long. CDR3 sequence: CASIDGTSGRVREQFF. The DNA for the CDR3 is TGTGCCAGCATTGACGGGACTAGCGGGAGGGTGCGTGAGCAGTTCTTC.

In its sample, this clonotype was seen a few times. J is TRBJ1-6 and V is TRBV6-2 or TRBV6-3, with D unresolved. The CDR3 covers 17 residues. Germline CDR1 reads MNHEY; CDR2 reads SVGEGT. V was pared by 5 bases and J by 3 bases, with 17 bases between. In nucleotides, the CDR3 is TGTGCCAGCAGTGCCGTGGGAGTTTTCAACTATAATTCACCCCTCCACTTT. Its protein is CASSAVGVFNYNSPLHF.

This clonotype was observed a handful of times. The chain joins TRBV7-2 to TRBJ2-7; no reliable D call. CDR1 is SGHTA, CDR2 FQGNSA, per germline. Trimming took off 2 bases at V and 0 bases at J, with 11 bases between the two ends. The CDR3 contains 15 residues. The CDR3 region has the DNA TGTGCCAGCAGCTTATGGGCTACGCACTCCTACGAGCAGTACTTC. Translated, it gives CASSLWATHSYEQYF.

This clonotype was recorded a few times. V usage is TRBV20-1 and J usage is TRBJ1-1; TRBD1 matches 7 bases. Germline values: CDR1 DFQATT, CDR2 SNEGSKA (reference sequence). Losses at the gene ends were 6 bases for V and 9 bases for J; bases not matched to a gene: 7. CDR3 length: 11 residues. CDR3 protein: CSAYDREKAFF. CDR3 nucleotides: TGCAGTGCCTACGACAGGGAAAAAGCTTTCTTT.

This clonotype occurred a few times. V and J are TRBV12-3 or TRBV12-4 and TRBJ2-5, with D possibly TRBD1 on 5 matching bases. The CDR3 totals 14 residues. V lost 3 bases, J lost 2 bases, and 10 bases lay in between. CDR3 bases: TGTGCCAGCAGTTTCGGGCAGGGACAAGAGACCCAGTACTTC. Residues: CASSFGQGQETQYF.

A few counts support this clonotype. The chain is built from TRBV6-1 and TRBJ1-4, with D maybe TRBD1 (6 bases). Trimming shortened V by 2 bases and J by 5 bases, and 9 bases separated the two germline ends. Germline V CDR1 and CDR2: MNHNS, SASEGT. The CDR3 contains 14 residues. The CDR3 nucleotides read TGTGCCAGCAGTGAATTGCAGGGGAATGAAAAACTGTTTTTT. Translating it yields CASSELQGNEKLFF.

This clonotype was seen more than once but under ten times. V usage is TRBV7-2 and J usage is TRBJ2-3; the match to TRBD2 covers 9 bases. The CDR3 loop spans 17 amino acids. CDR1 and CDR2 (germline): SGHTA, FQGNSA. V was clipped by 5 bases and J by 7 bases; unmatched bases: 16. CDR3 amino acids: CASSHGGGREGRYTQYF. The CDR3 DNA reads TGTGCCAGCAGCCACGGGGGGGGGCGGGAGGGCCGATATACGCAGTATTTT.

This clonotype has just a few counts. This chain joins TRBV12-3 or TRBV12-4 and TRBJ2-5, with 8 bases aligning to TRBD1. CDR3 length: 14 residues. J gave up 5 bases and V 1 base, and 3 bases lay outside the gene matches. CDR3 in amino acids: CASSLGRTGETQYF. Here the CDR3 DNA reads TGTGCCAGCAGTTTAGGAAGGACAGGGGAGACCCAGTACTTC.